This TCR beta chain stems from a study of HIV-infected patients and healthy controls (dated by TCRdb to 2014 to 2015). With respect to the entire study: Whether deep TCR repertoire sequencing of small blood samples from HIV patients could capture immune perturbation and reconstitution was tested in the study. What the work shows at the level of the full study, not this receptor alone: The study did not determine donor HLA types. Alpha-chain CDR3s from MAIT cells occurred at high frequency in healthy controls but were severely depleted in HIV+ repertoires. Using whole blood restricted sequencing depth and prevented separating the dynamics of distinct T-cell subpopulations. Both the Jaccard index and the count of highly shared sequences showed that healthy controls shared more CDR3s between individuals than HIV+ patients did. The observed differences in diversity were not explained by the slight differences in age and sex profiles between the study cohorts. During therapy, HIV-associated CDR3s significantly decreased in frequency, while CMV-associated CDR3s did not change significantly, though most became more frequent. Significantly different mean usage between HIV-infected patients and controls was observed for eight alpha and eight beta V genes. The pairing of alpha and beta chains was not determined in the samples. Processing included only sixteen HIV-infected individuals, and this was regarded by the authors as a major limit on how widely the findings apply. Healthy control repertoires showed roughly threefold more distinct CDR3s and higher Shannon diversity than untreated HIV+ repertoires. The apparent post-therapy recovery of the Gini index in HIV-infected patients was not reproduced in size-matched repertoire data. Oligoclonality may be reflected in the significantly higher mean Gini indices of HIV-infected repertoires compared with controls. Differing numbers of distinct sequences in patients and controls hindered comparison, and size-matching assigned excessive weight to rare events in the HIV-infected data.

500 ng RNA was reverse transcribed with SuperScript III using primers against the alpha and beta constant regions. Alpha and beta chain libraries were generated separately via chain-specific third strand synthesis with multiplexing indices. The protocol used a single primer pair to amplify all rearrangements within a chain, which avoided primer bias, and attached molecular barcodes to each cDNA molecule. Purified cDNA was ligated with T4 RNA Ligase 1 onto a 5' RACE adapter bearing a random hexamer and the SP2 sequencing primer site. Second strand synthesis was performed with Phusion polymerase and primed from the SP2 site, and slow temperature ramps were applied to favor optimal annealing. Joined together, two random hexamer sequences that had both been added before amplification formed the 12-nucleotide barcode of each molecule. A short first PCR added P5 and P7 adapter elements plus a second index, followed by an approximately 20-cycle amplification PCR with P5s and P7 primers. Libraries received 27 PCR cycles in total, were quantified on a Qubit, sized on a Bioanalyzer, and diluted to approximately 4 nM. Normalized libraries were sequenced on an Illumina MiSeq with 2 x 250 paired-end kits. Reverse transcription reactions underwent purification over MinElute columns, with elution into around 9.4 ul Tris-Cl. Adapter ligations were incubated for 23 hours at 16 degrees C and subsequently purified with AMPure XP beads at a 1:1 ratio. From the authors' description of their analysis: A modified Decombinator processed the demultiplexed FASTQ files and output V, J, insert and barcode information. Any sequence that shared a barcode yet differed from the dominant sequence was discarded as an error, and the number of original cDNA molecules was estimated by counting barcodes clustered at Levenshtein distance 3. For downstream analyses, the R packages ineq, vegan, igraph and RCytoscape were used, along with IMGT nomenclature and CDR3 definitions. The authors computed V gene usage over distinct sequences and counted each TCR a single time to avoid skew from clonal expansion. Within a donor, similarity networks joined unique CDR3 amino acid sequences in every case where two of them were separated by a single Levenshtein edit. Published HIV-specific CDR3s (approximately 90 alpha, about 640 beta) and CMV-specific CDR3s (about 13 alpha, a few hundred beta) were compiled and searched for in the repertoires. Lower sequence numbers were not the cause of the decreased diversity in patients, as random subsampling to size-matched repertoires showed. TCRdb handled the public reads itself, with Q25 trimming in fastp and clone calling in MiXCR, and kept productive beta chains. A single entry per CDR3 protein holds the most common genes and DNA from its merged rows. TCRdb's processing, not the study's, gives the V and J calls here. Present in this sample are more than 15,000 distinct CDR3 sequences, more than 10% of which were seen just once. The biggest ten clones account for 8.5% to 14% of the sample.

As concerns this clonotype: There is no known antigen for this receptor. Base qualities are missing; no much larger clone stands one base away.

Since whole blood was used without any cell fractionation, the repertoire reflected all peripheral T cells in unsorted form. Roughly 10 uninfected healthy donors were sampled as controls, four of whom were sampled twice roughly three months apart. An approximately 2.5 ml sample of peripheral blood was drawn into Tempus tubes for RNA extraction. Residual genomic DNA was removed with the TURBO-DNase kit and globin mRNA was depleted with GLOBINclear. Sequencing was carried out using blood. This receptor was obtained from an adult in good health.

The DNA reads TGTGCCAGCAGTGAGGGGAGACTTGGGAGATATCAGCCCCAGCATTTT. Its translation is CASSEGRLGRYQPQHF. The rearranged segments are TRBV2 and TRBJ1-5; no D gene is confidently identified. V was cut back by 3 bases and J by 5 bases, leaving a gap of 17 bases between them. From a lookup of the germline V gene, CDR1 and CDR2 are SNHLY and FYNNEI. Taken from cysteine to phenylalanine, the CDR3 has 16 residues. Just the 48-base CDR3 DNA is kept, in frame starting at base 1.